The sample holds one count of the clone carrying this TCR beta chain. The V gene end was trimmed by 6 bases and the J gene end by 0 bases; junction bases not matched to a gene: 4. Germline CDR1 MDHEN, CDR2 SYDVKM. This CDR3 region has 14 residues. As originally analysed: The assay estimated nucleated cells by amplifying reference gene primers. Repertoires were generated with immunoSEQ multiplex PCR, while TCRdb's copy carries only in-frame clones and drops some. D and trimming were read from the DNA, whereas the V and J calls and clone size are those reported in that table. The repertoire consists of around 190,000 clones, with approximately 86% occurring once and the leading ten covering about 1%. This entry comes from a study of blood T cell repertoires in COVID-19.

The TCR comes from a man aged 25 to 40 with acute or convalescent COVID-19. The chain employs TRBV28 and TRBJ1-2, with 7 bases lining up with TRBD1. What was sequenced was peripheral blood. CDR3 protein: CASRRTGPNYGYTF. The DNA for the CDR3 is TGTGCCAGCAGACGGACAGGACCTAACTATGGCTACACCTTC.